The entry below describes one T cell receptor beta chain. This sample was included in a study of cytomegalovirus exposure and HLA in healthy donors. PCR primers comprised 60 Vbeta and 13 Jbeta primers. The assay was immunoSEQ multiplex PCR, and TCRdb's table has in-frame clones only and misses some. The sample records roughly 80,000 clones, 65% to 75% being singletons. V was pared by 5 bases and J by 1 base, with 3 bases of the junction left unmatched. The CDR3 is 15 amino acids. Germline CDR1 and CDR2: SGHRS and YFSETQ. The TCR comes from a woman in her forties in good health and CMV-seropositive. This chain uses TRBV5-1 with TRBJ1-3, with TRBD1 matching over 10 bases. The sequenced sample was PBMCs. The CDR3: CASREGQGSGNTIYF. The CDR3 DNA sequence: TGCGCCAGCAGAGAGGGACAGGGGTCTGGAAACACCATATATTTT. The full variable domain, in which reference TRBV5-1 and TRBJ1-3 provide the parts outside the CDR3, is KAGVTQTPRYLIKTRGQQVTLSCSPISGHRSVSWYQQTPGQGLQFLFEYFSETQRNKGNFPGRFSGRQFSNSRSEMNVSTLELGDSALYLCASREGQGSGNTIYFGEGSWLTVV.